This T cell receptor (beta chain) comes out of a study of T cell repertoires in cytomegalovirus infection. This clonotype was seen only a few times. Germline CDR1 is SQVTM and CDR2 is ANQGSEA. V lost 6 bases to trimming and J lost 5 bases, with 22 bases between them. The CDR3 extends over 15 amino acids. One entry per CDR3 protein results from TCRdb running MiXCR on the reads. The sample has fewer than 550,000 distinct CDR3 sequences, approximately 15% seen once. The sequence was obtained from a human donor in good health (CMV status not recorded). Some clones in this sample may be carry-over from other donors' samples. Sequencing was done on a sample of CD8+ T cells from PBMCs. This sequence joins TRBV29-1 and TRBJ1-2; weak D call: TRBD1 (6 bases). The CDR3 is CSVLGGGTRDYGYTF. The CDR3 nucleotides read TGCAGCGTCCTTGGAGGCGGGACAAGGGATTATGGCTACACCTTC.